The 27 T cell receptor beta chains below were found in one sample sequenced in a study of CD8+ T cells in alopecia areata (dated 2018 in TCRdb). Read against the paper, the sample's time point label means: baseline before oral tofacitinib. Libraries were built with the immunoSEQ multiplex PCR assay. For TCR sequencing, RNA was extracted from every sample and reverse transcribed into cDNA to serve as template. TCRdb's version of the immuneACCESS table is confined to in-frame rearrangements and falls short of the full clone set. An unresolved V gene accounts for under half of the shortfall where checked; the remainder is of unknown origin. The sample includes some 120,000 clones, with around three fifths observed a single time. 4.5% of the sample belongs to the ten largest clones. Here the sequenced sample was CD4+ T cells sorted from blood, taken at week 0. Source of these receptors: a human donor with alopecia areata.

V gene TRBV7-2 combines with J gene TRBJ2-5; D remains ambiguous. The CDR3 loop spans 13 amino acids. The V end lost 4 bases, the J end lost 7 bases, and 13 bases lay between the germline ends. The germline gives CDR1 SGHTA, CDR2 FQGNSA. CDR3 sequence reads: CASSSVEHGTQYF. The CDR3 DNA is TGTGCCAGCAGCTCGGTCGAGCATGGGACCCAGTACTTC. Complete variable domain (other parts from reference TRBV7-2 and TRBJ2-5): GAGVSQSPSNKVTEKGKDVELRCDPISGHTALYWYRQSLGQGLEFLIYFQGNSAPDKSGLPSDRFSAERTGGSVSTLTIQRTQQEDSAVYLCASSSVEHGTQYFGPGTRLLVL.

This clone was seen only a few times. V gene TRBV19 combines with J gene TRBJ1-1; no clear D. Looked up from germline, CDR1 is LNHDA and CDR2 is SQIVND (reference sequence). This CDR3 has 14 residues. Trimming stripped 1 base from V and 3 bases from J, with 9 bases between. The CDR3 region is CASSIVSGDTEAFF. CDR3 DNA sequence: TGTGCCAGTAGTATAGTGAGCGGGGACACTGAAGCTTTCTTT.

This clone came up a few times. The CDR3, as DNA: TGTGCCAGCAGCCAAGATGTGGGAAACACCATATATTTT. It translates to CASSQDVGNTIYF. V is TRBV4-2 and J is TRBJ1-3; D is ambiguous. Trimming pared 0 bases from V and 4 bases from J, leaving 4 bases between. The CDR3 loop spans 13 amino acids. The germline gives CDR1 LGHNA, CDR2 YNFKEQ.

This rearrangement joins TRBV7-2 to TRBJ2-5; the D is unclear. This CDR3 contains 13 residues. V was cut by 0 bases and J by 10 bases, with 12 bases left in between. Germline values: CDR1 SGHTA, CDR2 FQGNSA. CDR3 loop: CASSLAHGKGQYF. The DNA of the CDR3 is TGTGCCAGCAGCTTAGCGCACGGCAAAGGCCAGTACTTC.

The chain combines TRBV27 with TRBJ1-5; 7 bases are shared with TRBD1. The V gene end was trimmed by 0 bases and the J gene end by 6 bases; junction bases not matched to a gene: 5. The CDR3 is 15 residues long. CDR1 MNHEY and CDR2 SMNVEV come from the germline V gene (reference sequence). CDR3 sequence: CASSLSSTGAQPQHF. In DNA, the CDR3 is TGTGCCAGCAGTTTATCTTCCACAGGGGCTCAGCCCCAGCATTTT.

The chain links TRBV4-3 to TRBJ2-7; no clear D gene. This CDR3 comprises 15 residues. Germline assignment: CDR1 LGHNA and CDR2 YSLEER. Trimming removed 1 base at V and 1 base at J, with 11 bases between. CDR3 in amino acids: CASSQVASESYEQYF. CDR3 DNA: TGCGCCAGCAGCCAAGTGGCGTCGGAGTCCTACGAGCAGTACTTC.

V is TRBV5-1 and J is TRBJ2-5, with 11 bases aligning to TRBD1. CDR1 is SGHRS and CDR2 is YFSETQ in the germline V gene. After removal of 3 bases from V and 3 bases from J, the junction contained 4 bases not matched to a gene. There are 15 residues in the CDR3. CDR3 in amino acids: CASSSRGQGEETQYF. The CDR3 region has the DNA TGCGCCAGCAGCTCCCGGGGACAGGGGGAAGAGACCCAGTACTTC. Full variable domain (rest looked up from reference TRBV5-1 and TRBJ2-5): KAGVTQTPRYLIKTRGQQVTLSCSPISGHRSVSWYQQTPGQGLQFLFEYFSETQRNKGNFPGRFSGRQFSNSRSEMNVSTLELGDSALYLCASSSRGQGEETQYFGPGTRLLVL.

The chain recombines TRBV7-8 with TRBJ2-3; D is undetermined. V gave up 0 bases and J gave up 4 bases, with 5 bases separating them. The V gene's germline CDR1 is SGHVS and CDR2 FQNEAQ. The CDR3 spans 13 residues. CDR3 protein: CASSLATSDTQYF. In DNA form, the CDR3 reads TGTGCCAGCAGCTTAGCCACATCAGATACGCAGTATTTT.

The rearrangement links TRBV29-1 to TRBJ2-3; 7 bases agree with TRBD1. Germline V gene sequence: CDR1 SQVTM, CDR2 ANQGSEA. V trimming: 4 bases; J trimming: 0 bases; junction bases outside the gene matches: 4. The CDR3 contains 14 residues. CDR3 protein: CSVGQGPSTDTQYF. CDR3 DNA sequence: TGCAGCGTTGGACAGGGCCCTAGCACAGATACGCAGTATTTT.

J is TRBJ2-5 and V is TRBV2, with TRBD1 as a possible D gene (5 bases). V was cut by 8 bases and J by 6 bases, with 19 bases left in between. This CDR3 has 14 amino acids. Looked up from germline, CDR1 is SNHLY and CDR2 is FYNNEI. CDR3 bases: TGTGCCAGCGGCGACAGCGCCTTGGGAAAGACCCAGTACTTC. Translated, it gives CASGDSALGKTQYF.

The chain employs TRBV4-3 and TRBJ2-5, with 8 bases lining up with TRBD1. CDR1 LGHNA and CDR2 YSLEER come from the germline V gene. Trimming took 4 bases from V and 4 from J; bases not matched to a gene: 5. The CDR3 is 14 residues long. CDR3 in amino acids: CASSLRTGPETQYF. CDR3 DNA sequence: TGCGCCAGCAGCCTCCGGACAGGGCCAGAGACCCAGTACTTC.

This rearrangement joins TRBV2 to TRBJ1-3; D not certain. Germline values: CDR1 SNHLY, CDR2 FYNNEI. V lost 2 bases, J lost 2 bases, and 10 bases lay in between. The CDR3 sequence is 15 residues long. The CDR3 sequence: CASSESAGTGNTIYF. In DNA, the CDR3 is TGTGCCAGCAGTGAAAGTGCGGGGACTGGAAACACCATATATTTT.

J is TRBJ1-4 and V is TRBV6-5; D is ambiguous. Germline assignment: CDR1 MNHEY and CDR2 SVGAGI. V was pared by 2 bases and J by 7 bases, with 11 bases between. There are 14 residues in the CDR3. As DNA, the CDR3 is TGTGCCAGCAGTTACGGGTCTTTCGGTGAAAAACTGTTTTTT. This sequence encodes CASSYGSFGEKLFF.

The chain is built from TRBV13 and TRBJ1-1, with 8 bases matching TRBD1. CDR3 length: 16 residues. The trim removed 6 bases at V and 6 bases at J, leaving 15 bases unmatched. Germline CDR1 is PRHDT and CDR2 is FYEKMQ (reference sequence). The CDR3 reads CASSRTGRGFGAEAFF. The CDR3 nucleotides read TGTGCCAGCAGTCGGACAGGGAGAGGTTTTGGGGCTGAAGCTTTCTTT.

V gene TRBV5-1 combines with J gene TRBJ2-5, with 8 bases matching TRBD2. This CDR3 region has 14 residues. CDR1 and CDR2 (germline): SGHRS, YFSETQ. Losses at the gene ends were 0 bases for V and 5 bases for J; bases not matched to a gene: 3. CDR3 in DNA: TGCGCCAGCAGCTTGGGACTAGCGCGCGAGACCCAGTACTTC. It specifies CASSLGLARETQYF.

The CDR3 DNA reads TGCGCCAGCAGCCAAGAGCCAGGGAGATTACGAGAGACCCAGTACTTC. Protein product: CASSQEPGRLRETQYF. This chain connects TRBV4-3 to TRBJ2-5; TRBD1 or TRBD2 may be the D gene (5 bases each). The CDR3 totals 16 residues. CDR1 and CDR2 from the germline V gene are LGHNA and YSLEER. V was shortened by 0 bases and J by 4 bases, with 15 bases between the two germline ends.

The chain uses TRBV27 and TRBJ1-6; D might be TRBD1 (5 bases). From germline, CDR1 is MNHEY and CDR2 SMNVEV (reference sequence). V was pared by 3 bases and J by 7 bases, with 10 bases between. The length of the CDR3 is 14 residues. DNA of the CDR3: TGTGCCAGCAGTTTGGGGCAGAGGAATTCACCCCTCCACTTT. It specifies CASSLGQRNSPLHF.

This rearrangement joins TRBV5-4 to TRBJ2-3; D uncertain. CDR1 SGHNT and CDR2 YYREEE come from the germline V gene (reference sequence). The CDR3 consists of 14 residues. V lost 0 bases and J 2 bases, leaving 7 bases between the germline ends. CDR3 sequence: CASSLALVTDTQYF. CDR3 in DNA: TGTGCCAGCAGCTTGGCTCTTGTCACAGATACGCAGTATTTT.

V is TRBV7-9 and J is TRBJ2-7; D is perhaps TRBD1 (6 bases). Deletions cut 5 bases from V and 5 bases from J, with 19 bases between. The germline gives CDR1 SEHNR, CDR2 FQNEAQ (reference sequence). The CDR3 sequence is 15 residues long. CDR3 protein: CASSPDRLTRNEQYF. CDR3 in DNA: TGTGCCAGCAGCCCGGACAGACTGACGAGGAACGAGCAGTACTTC.

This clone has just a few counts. CDR3 sequence: CASSLGHASNQPQHF. In nucleotides, the CDR3 is TGTGCCAGCAGCTTAGGGCACGCTAGCAATCAGCCCCAGCATTTT. The rearrangement joins TRBV7-9 to TRBJ1-5; D is undetermined. Germline-derived CDR1 and CDR2 are SEHNR and FQNEAQ (reference sequence). This CDR3 has 15 amino acids. V was pared by 1 base and J by 0 bases, with 7 bases between.

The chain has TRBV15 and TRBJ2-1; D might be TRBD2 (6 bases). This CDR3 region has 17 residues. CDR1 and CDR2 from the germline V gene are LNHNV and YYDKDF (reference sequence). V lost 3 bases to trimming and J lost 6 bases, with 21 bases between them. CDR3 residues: CATSSSLREKRGNEQFF. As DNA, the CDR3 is TGTGCCACCAGCAGCTCATTACGGGAGAAGAGGGGCAATGAGCAGTTCTTC. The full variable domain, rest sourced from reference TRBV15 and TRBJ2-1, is DAMVIQNPRYQVTQFGKPVTLSCSQTLNHNVMYWYQQKSSQAPKLLFHYYDKDFNNEADTPDNFQSRRPNTSFCFLDIRSPGLGDTAMYLCATSSSLREKRGNEQFFGPGTRLTVL.

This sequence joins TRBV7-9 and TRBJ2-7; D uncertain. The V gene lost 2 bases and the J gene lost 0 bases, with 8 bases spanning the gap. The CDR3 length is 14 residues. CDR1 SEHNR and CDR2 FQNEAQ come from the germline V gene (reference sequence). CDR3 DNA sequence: TGTGCCAGCAGCTTATCTGTTAGCTCCTACGAGCAGTACTTC. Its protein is CASSLSVSSYEQYF. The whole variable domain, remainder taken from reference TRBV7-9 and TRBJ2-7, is DTGVSQNPRHKITKRGQNVTFRCDPISEHNRLYWYRQTLGQGPEFLTYFQNEAQLEKSRLLSDRFSAERPKGSFSTLEIQRTEQGDSAMYLCASSLSVSSYEQYFGPGTRLTVT.

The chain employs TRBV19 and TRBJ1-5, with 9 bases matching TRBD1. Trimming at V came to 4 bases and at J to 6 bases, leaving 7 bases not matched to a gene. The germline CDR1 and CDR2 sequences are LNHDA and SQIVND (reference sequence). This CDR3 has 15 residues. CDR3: CASSTTGGAAQPQHF. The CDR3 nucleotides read TGTGCCAGTAGTACGACAGGGGGGGCGGCTCAGCCCCAGCATTTT.

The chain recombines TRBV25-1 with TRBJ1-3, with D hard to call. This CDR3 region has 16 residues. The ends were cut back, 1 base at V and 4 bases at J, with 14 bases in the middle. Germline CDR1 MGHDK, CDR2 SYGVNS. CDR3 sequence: CASSESRWVFGNTIYF. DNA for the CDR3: TGTGCCAGCAGTGAATCTCGGTGGGTCTTCGGAAACACCATATATTTT.

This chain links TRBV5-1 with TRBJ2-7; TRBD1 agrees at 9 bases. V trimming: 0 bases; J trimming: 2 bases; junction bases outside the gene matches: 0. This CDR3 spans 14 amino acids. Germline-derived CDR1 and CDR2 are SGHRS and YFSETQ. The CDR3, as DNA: TGCGCCAGCAGCTTGGGACAGGGGGCCTACGAGCAGTACTTC. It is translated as CASSLGQGAYEQYF.

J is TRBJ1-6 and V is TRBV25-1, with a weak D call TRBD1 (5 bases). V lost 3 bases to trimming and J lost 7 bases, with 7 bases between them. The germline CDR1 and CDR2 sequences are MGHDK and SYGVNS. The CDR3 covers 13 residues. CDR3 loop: CASSDRANSPLHF. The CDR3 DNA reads TGTGCCAGCAGTGACAGGGCGAATTCACCCCTCCACTTT.

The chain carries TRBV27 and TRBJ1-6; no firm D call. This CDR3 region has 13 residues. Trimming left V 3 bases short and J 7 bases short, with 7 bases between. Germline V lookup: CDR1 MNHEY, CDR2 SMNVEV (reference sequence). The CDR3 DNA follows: TGTGCCAGCAGTTTTCAGGAAAATTCACCCCTCCACTTT. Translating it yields CASSFQENSPLHF.